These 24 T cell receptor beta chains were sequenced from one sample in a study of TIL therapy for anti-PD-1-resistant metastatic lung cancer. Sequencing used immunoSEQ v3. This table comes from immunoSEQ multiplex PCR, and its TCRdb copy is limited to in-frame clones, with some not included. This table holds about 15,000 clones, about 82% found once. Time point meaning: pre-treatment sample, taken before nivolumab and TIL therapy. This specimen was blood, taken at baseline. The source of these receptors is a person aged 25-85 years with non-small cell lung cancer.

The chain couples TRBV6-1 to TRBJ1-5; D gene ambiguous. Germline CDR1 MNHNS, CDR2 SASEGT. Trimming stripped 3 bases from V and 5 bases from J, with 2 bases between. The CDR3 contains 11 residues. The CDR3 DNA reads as TGTGCCAGCAGTGAGTATCAGCCCCAGCATTTT. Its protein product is CASSEYQPQHF.

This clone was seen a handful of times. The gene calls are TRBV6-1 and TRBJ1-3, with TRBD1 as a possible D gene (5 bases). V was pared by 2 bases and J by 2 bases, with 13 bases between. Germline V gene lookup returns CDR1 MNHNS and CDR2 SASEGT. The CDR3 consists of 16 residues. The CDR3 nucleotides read TGTGCCAGCAGTGAATCTGGGGCCGTGACTGGAAACACCATATATTTT. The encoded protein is CASSESGAVTGNTIYF.

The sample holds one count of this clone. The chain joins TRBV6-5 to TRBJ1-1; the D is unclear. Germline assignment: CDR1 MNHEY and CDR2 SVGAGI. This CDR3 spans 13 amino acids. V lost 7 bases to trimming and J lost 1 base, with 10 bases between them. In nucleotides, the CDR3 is TGTGCCAGCACGGCAGTAACGAACACTGAAGCTTTCTTT. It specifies CASTAVTNTEAFF.

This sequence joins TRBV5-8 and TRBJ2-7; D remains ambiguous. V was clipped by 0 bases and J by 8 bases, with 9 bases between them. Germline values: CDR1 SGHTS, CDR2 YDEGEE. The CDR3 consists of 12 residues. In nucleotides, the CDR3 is TGTGCCAGCAGCTTGGTCGACAATCAGCAGTACTTC. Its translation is CASSLVDNQQYF.

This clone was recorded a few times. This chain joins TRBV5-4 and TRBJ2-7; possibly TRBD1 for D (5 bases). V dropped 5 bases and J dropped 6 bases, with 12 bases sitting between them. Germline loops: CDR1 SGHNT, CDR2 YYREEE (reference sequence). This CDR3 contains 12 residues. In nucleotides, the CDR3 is TGTGCCAGCAGTACAGGCTTCAGCGAGCAGTACTTC. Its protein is CASSTGFSEQYF.

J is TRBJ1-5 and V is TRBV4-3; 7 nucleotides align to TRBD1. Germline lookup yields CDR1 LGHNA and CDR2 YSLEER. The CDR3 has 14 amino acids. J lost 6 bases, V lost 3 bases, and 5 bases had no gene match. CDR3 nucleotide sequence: TGCGCCAGCAGCCACACAGGGGAGGGTCAGCCCCAGCATTTT. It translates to CASSHTGEGQPQHF.

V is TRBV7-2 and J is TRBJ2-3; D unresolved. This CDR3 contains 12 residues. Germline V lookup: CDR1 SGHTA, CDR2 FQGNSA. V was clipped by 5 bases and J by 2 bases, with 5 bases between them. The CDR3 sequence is CASSRYTDTQYF. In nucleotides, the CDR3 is TGTGCCAGCAGCCGTTACACAGATACGCAGTATTTT.

CDR3 DNA: TGTGCCAGCAGCTTGTTCCTTGGGGCGCAGCCCCAGCATTTT. This gives the protein CASSLFLGAQPQHF. The chain is built from TRBV5-8 and TRBJ1-5, with D possibly being TRBD1 (5 bases). Germline-derived CDR1 and CDR2 are SGHTS and YDEGEE. V was trimmed by 1 base and J by 7 bases, leaving 12 bases between them. This CDR3 region has 14 residues.

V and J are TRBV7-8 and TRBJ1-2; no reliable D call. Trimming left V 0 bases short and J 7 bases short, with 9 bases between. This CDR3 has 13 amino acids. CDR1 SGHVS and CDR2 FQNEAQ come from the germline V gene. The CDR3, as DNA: TGTGCCAGCAGCTTAGCGCGAGAACGTGGCTACACCTTC. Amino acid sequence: CASSLARERGYTF.

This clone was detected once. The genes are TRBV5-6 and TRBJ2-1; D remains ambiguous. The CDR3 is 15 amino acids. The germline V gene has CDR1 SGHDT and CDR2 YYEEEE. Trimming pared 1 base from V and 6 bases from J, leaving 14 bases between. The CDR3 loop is CASSLLLAGPNEQFF. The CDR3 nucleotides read TGTGCCAGCAGCTTGCTACTGGCTGGGCCCAATGAGCAGTTCTTC. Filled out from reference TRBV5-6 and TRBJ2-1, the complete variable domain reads DAGVTQSPTHLIKTRGQQVTLRCSPKSGHDTVSWYQQALGQGPQFIFQYYEEEERQRGNFPDRFSGHQFPNYSSELNVNALLLGDSALYLCASSLLLAGPNEQFFGPGTRLTVL.

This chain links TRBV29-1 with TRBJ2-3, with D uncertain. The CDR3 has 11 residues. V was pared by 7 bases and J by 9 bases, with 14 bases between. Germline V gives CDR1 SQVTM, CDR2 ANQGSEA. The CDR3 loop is CSDSHSNTQYF. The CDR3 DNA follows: TGCAGCGATAGCCATAGTAACACGCAGTATTTT.

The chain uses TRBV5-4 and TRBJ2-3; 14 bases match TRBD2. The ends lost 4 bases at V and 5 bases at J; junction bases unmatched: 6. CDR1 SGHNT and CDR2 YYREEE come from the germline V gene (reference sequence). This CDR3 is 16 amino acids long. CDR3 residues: CASSLTSGGAGDTQYF. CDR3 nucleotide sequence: TGTGCCAGCAGCCTGACTAGCGGGGGGGCCGGAGATACGCAGTATTTT.

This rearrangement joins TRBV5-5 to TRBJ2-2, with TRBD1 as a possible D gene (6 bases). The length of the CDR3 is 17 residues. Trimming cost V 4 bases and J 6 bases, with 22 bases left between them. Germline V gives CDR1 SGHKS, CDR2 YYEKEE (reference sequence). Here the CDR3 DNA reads TGTGCCAGCAGCCTCATCGGACAGCGTGGTTCCGCCGGGGAGCTGTTTTTT. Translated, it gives CASSLIGQRGSAGELFF. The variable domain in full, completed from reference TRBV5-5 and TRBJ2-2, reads DAGVTQSPTHLIKTRGQQVTLRCSPISGHKSVSWYQQVLGQGPQFIFQYYEKEERGRGNFPDRFSARQFPNYSSELNVNALLLGDSALYLCASSLIGQRGSAGELFFGEGSRLTVL.

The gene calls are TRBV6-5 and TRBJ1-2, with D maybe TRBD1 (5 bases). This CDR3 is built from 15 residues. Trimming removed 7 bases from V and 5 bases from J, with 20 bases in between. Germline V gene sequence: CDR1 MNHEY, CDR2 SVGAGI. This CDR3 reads CASIMGVGGRYGYTF. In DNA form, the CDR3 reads TGTGCCAGCATCATGGGGGTCGGGGGTCGGTATGGCTACACCTTC.

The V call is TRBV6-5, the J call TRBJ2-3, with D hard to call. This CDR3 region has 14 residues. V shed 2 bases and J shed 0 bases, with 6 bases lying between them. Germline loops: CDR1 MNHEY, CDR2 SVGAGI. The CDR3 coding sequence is TGTGCCAGCAGTTACGCCCCTAGCACAGATACGCAGTATTTT. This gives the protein CASSYAPSTDTQYF.

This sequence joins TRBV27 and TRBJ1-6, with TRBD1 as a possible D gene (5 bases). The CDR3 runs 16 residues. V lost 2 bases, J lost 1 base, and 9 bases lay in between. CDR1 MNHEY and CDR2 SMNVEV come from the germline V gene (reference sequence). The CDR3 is CASSLSRGSYNSPLHF. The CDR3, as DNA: TGTGCCAGCAGTTTAAGTAGGGGTTCCTATAATTCACCCCTCCACTTT.

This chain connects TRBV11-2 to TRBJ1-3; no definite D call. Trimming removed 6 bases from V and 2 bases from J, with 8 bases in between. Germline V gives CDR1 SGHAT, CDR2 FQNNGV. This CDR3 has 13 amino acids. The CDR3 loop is CASSEITGNTIYF. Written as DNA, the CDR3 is TGTGCCAGCAGTGAGATTACTGGAAACACCATATATTTT.

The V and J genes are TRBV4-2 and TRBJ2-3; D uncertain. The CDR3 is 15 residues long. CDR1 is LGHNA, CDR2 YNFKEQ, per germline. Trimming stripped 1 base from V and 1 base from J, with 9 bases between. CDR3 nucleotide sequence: TGTGCCAGCAGCCAAGGGAACTGGGGCACAGATACGCAGTATTTT. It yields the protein CASSQGNWGTDTQYF.

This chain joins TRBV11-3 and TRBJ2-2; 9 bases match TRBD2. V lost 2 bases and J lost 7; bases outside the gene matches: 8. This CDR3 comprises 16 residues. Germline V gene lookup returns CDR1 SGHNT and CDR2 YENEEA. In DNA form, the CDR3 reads TGTGCCAGCAGCTTATTTGGCGGGAGGGCAGGCGGGGAGCTGTTTTTT. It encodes CASSLFGGRAGGELFF.

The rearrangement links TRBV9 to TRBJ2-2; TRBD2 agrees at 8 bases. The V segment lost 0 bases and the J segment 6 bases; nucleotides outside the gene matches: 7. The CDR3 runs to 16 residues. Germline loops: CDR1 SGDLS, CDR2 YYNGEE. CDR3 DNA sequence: TGTGCCAGCAGCGTAGAGGGACTAGGAGGTTCCGGGGAGCTGTTTTTT. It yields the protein CASSVEGLGGSGELFF.

The CDR3 sequence is CASSQVATAYEQYF. The CDR3 bases are TGCGCCAGCAGCCAAGTAGCGACAGCCTACGAGCAGTACTTC. The chain joins TRBV4-1 to TRBJ2-7; D is tentatively TRBD1 or TRBD2 (5 bases each). Germline V CDR1 and CDR2: MGHRA, YSYEKL. Trimming removed 1 base at V and 2 bases at J, with 9 bases between. This CDR3 spans 14 amino acids.

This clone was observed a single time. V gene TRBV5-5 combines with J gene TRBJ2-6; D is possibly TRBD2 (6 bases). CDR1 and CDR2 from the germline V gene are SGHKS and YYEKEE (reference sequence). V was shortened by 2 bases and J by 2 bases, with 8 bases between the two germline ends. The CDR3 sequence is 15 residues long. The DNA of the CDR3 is TGTGCCAGCAGCTTTCGGGGGACTGGGGCCAACGTCCTGACTTTC. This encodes CASSFRGTGANVLTF.

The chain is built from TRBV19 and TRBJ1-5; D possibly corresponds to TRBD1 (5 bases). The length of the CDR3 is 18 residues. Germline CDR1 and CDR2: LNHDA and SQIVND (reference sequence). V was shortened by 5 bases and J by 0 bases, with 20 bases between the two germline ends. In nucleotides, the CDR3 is TGTGCCAGTAGTGCCCGGGACGGAGGCTTACGTAGCAATCAGCCCCAGCATTTT. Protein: CASSARDGGLRSNQPQHF.

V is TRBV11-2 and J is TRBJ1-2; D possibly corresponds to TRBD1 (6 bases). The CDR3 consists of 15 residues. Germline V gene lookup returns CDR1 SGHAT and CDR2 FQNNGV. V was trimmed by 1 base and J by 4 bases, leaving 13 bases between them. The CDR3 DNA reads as TGTGCCAGCAGCTTAGCCAGACAGGCGCCCTATGGCTACACCTTC. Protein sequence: CASSLARQAPYGYTF.